The entry that follows covers one T cell receptor beta chain sequence. Its specificity is not known. These data belong to a study of T cell repertoires in cytomegalovirus infection. Study-level findings and limits: The cumulative frequency of public TCR beta families identified carriers of CMV plus the relevant HLA.

TCRdb called the reads again in MiXCR, with one record for every CDR3 protein. The repertoire consists of 200,000 to 250,000 distinct CDR3 sequences, with 38% occurring once and the leading ten covering 55% to 60%. J lost 5 bases, V lost 2 bases, and 4 bases had no gene match. This CDR3 is built from 16 residues. Germline loops: CDR1 SGHTA, CDR2 FQGTGA. The TCR sequence derives from a human donor in good health (CMV status not recorded). Some clones in this sample may be carry-over from other donors' samples. The sequencing used CD8+ T cells from cultured PBMCs, collected from culture after CMV antigen stimulation. The chain links TRBV7-3 to TRBJ2-7, with 15 bases matching TRBD2. CDR3 coding DNA: TGTGCCAGCAGCTTAGGACTAGCGGGAGGGCCCGACGAGCAGTACTTC. Protein product: CASSLGLAGGPDEQYF.